The next 23 T cell receptor beta chains were all read from a single sample in a study of T-cell reconstitution after alpha-beta-depleted transplantation in children. A TCRbeta library incorporating unique molecular identifiers was prepared. Each CDR3 protein is one row after TCRdb ran MiXCR on the PCR reads. Seen here are some 520,000 distinct CDR3 sequences, approximately 30% observed once, and the top ten hold more than 2%. The sequencing used PBMCs from the stem cell graft donor, collected from the stem cell graft. These receptors were collected from a human donor who donated a stem cell graft to a child with aplastic anemia.

This clonotype was found many times. The CDR3 reads CAISSRQGLNTEAFF. The CDR3 region has the DNA TGTGCCATCAGCAGCCGACAGGGGTTGAACACTGAAGCTTTCTTT. The V gene is TRBV10-3, the J gene TRBJ1-1; 8 bases are a match to TRBD1. The germline V gene has CDR1 ENHRY and CDR2 SYGVKD. V was clipped by 6 bases and J by 0 bases; unmatched bases: 6. CDR3 length: 15 amino acids.

For the CDR3, the DNA is TGCAGCGGGAGCCCAACCACAGATACGCAGTATTTT. Amino acids: CSGSPTTDTQYF. The chain uses TRBV29-1 and TRBJ2-3; D unresolved. V shed 7 bases and J shed 2 bases, with 10 bases lying between them. The CDR3 has 12 residues. Germline CDR1 SQVTM, CDR2 ANQGSEA.

This clonotype appeared a few times. The chain combines TRBV7-2 with TRBJ2-1, with 13 bases lining up with TRBD2. The CDR3 sequence is 15 residues long. Trimming cost V 5 bases and J 6 bases; bases outside gene matches: 4. The germline CDR1 and CDR2 sequences are SGHTA and FQGNSA. The CDR3 sequence: CASSQRTSGSNEQFF. CDR3 DNA: TGTGCCAGCAGCCAACGGACTAGCGGGAGCAATGAGCAGTTCTTC.

The J gene is TRBJ2-3, the V gene TRBV5-1; 9 positions match TRBD1. Germline V gene sequence: CDR1 SGHRS, CDR2 YFSETQ. The CDR3 sequence is 16 residues long. With 0 bases clipped from V and 1 base from J, the junction kept 3 bases outside the gene matches. Here the CDR3 reads CASSLAGQGGTDTQYF. The CDR3 nucleotides are TGCGCCAGCAGCTTGGCGGGACAGGGAGGCACAGATACGCAGTATTTT.

This clonotype appeared a few times. J is TRBJ1-2 and V is TRBV7-9; TRBD1 aligns across 7 bases. This CDR3 region has 14 residues. Trimming took 6 bases from V and 2 from J; bases not matched to a gene: 6. Per the germline V gene, CDR1 is SEHNR and CDR2 is FQNEAQ (reference sequence). The CDR3 here is CASSMLTGNYGYTF. Written as DNA, the CDR3 is TGTGCCAGCAGTATGCTGACAGGGAACTATGGCTACACCTTC.

This clonotype was observed a handful of times. The V call is TRBV27, the J call TRBJ2-5, with 9 bases lining up with TRBD2. The CDR3 is 15 amino acids. Germline CDR1 MNHEY, CDR2 SMNVEV (reference sequence). The ends lost 6 bases at V and 9 bases at J; junction bases unmatched: 14. The CDR3, as DNA: TGTGCCAGCAGGACCCTAGCGGGGCGTCCCTGGGCCCAGTACTTC. Its protein product is CASRTLAGRPWAQYF.

This clonotype was picked up a small number of times. The rearrangement joins TRBV5-6 to TRBJ2-7, with a possible D match to TRBD2 (5 bases). Trimming left V 5 bases short and J 5 bases short, with 11 bases between. The germline V gene has CDR1 SGHDT and CDR2 YYEEEE. The CDR3 spans 12 residues. As DNA, the CDR3 is TGTGCCAGCAGTCCTGTCGGGGACGAGCAGTACTTC. This codes for CASSPVGDEQYF.

V usage is TRBV30 and J usage is TRBJ2-3; 9 nucleotides match TRBD1. CDR1 GTSNPN and CDR2 SVGIG come from the germline V gene (reference sequence). The junction had 2 bases not matched to a gene; V was cut back by 5 bases and J by 2 bases. CDR3 size: 13 residues. CDR3 loop: CAWDRGTTDTQYF. The DNA of the CDR3 is TGTGCCTGGGACAGGGGGACCACAGATACGCAGTATTTT.

The chain recombines TRBV7-9 with TRBJ2-7; 11 nucleotides match TRBD2. J was trimmed by 0 bases and V by 5 bases; bases with no gene match: 6. The CDR3 is made up of 16 amino acids. Germline CDR1 SEHNR, CDR2 FQNEAQ (reference sequence). The CDR3 here is CASSPNSGRASYEQYF. The CDR3 DNA sequence: TGTGCCAGCAGCCCCAATAGCGGGAGGGCCTCCTACGAGCAGTACTTC.

This clonotype showed up just a few times. The chain recombines TRBV5-1 with TRBJ1-4, with a tentative D call TRBD1 (5 bases). CDR1 is SGHRS, CDR2 YFSETQ, per germline. The CDR3 extends over 13 amino acids. Between the trimmed V and J ends, which lost 4 bases and 6 bases, there was a span of 10 bases. The CDR3, as DNA: TGCGCCAGCAGCGTGGGGGACGATGAAAAACTGTTTTTT. It is translated as CASSVGDDEKLFF.

This clonotype was observed a handful of times. The gene calls are TRBV10-3 and TRBJ2-6; D call uncertain. V lost 3 bases and J lost 0, with 18 bases in between. Germline-derived CDR1 and CDR2 are ENHRY and SYGVKD. There are 19 residues in the CDR3. Here the CDR3 DNA reads TGTGCCATCAGTGACCAGAGTTCCCATGCCAGCTCTGGGGCCAACGTCCTGACTTTC. Translation gives CAISDQSSHASSGANVLTF.

V and J are TRBV20-1 and TRBJ2-7; D possibly corresponds to TRBD2 (6 bases). Trimming shortened V by 3 bases and J by 3 bases, and 12 bases separated the two germline ends. The germline CDR1 and CDR2 sequences are DFQATT and SNEGSKA (reference sequence). The CDR3 consists of 13 residues. Here the CDR3 reads CSASPTRLYEQYF. The CDR3 bases are TGCAGTGCTAGCCCGACTAGACTCTACGAGCAGTACTTC.

This rearrangement joins TRBV7-9 to TRBJ1-5, with a possible D match to TRBD1 (6 bases). Germline assignment: CDR1 SEHNR and CDR2 FQNEAQ (reference sequence). This CDR3 spans 16 amino acids. V gave up 5 bases and J gave up 1 base, with 15 bases separating them. CDR3 protein: CASSGRTQGSNQPQHF. The CDR3, as DNA: TGTGCCAGCAGCGGGCGAACCCAGGGGAGCAATCAGCCCCAGCATTTT.

The chain links TRBV14 to TRBJ1-2; D is uncertain. Germline values: CDR1 SGHDN, CDR2 FVKESK. The V gene lost 3 bases and the J gene lost 0 bases, with 5 bases spanning the gap. This CDR3 has 13 amino acids. DNA of the CDR3: TGTGCCAGCAGCCACACACCTAACTATGGCTACACCTTC. As protein: CASSHTPNYGYTF.

This clonotype occurred once. V gene TRBV28 combines with J gene TRBJ1-2, with D uncertain. The CDR3 spans 13 residues. Germline-derived CDR1 and CDR2 are MDHEN and SYDVKM. Trimming cost V 1 base and J 6 bases, with 9 bases left between them. The CDR3, as DNA: TGTGCCAGCAGTTTATTACCACTCGATGGCTACACCTTC. It encodes CASSLLPLDGYTF.

The V call is TRBV5-5, the J call TRBJ2-5; D gene ambiguous. The V and J ends lost 0 bases and 0 bases respectively, with 9 bases between them. The CDR3 is 15 residues long. The germline gives CDR1 SGHKS, CDR2 YYEKEE (reference sequence). CDR3 nucleotides: TGTGCCAGCAGCTTGGTACAGAGACACCAAGAGACCCAGTACTTC. Its translation is CASSLVQRHQETQYF.

V is TRBV4-1 and J is TRBJ2-1, with 11 bases identical to TRBD2. Germline CDR1 reads MGHRA; CDR2 reads YSYEKL. The CDR3 is 18 amino acids. V gave up 0 bases and J gave up 10 bases; unmatched junction bases: 14. The CDR3 loop reads CASSQEVAGGTLIGEQFF. As DNA, the CDR3 is TGCGCCAGCAGCCAAGAAGTAGCGGGAGGGACCCTTATTGGGGAGCAGTTCTTC.

The chain carries TRBV14 and TRBJ2-3; 12 nucleotides line up with TRBD2. The CDR3 length is 16 residues. V was pared by 0 bases and J by 4 bases, with 2 bases of the junction left unmatched. Germline CDR1 reads SGHDN; CDR2 reads FVKESK. CDR3 in DNA: TGTGCCAGCAGCCAAGATAGACTAGCGGGAGCAGATACGCAGTATTTT. This encodes CASSQDRLAGADTQYF.

In this sample, this clonotype turned up a few times. V gene TRBV19 combines with J gene TRBJ2-7; no clear D gene. Between the trimmed V and J ends, which lost 3 bases and 0 bases, there was a span of 6 bases. This CDR3 has 13 residues. Germline V gene data show CDR1 as LNHDA and CDR2 as SQIVND (reference sequence). Written as DNA, the CDR3 is TGTGCCAGTAGTATGGGTGACTCCTACGAGCAGTACTTC. Translated: CASSMGDSYEQYF.

Regarding this clonotype: A junction end diverges from the germline sequence, so it may reflect a read error. The J gene is TRBJ1-4, the V gene TRBV13, with D maybe TRBD1 (5 bases). The germline CDR1 and CDR2 sequences are PRHDT and FYEKMQ (reference sequence). The CDR3 sequence is 17 residues long. Here the CDR3 DNA reads TGTGCCAGCAGCCTTATGACAGACCTTGCAACTGATGAAAAACTGTTTTTT. Amino acids: CASSLMTDLATDEKLFF.

This chain connects TRBV11-2 to TRBJ2-2; D is possibly TRBD2 (5 bases). V dropped 3 bases and J dropped 6 bases, with 20 bases sitting between them. Germline CDR1 and CDR2: SGHAT and FQNNGV. The CDR3 has 17 residues. CDR3 residues: CASSLGPGSFRAGELFF. For the CDR3, the DNA is TGTGCCAGCAGCTTGGGCCCGGGGAGCTTTAGGGCCGGGGAGCTGTTTTTT.

The rearrangement joins TRBV4-3 to TRBJ2-1; 13 bases line up with TRBD2. Per the germline V gene, CDR1 is LGHNA and CDR2 is YSLEER. The CDR3 loop spans 19 amino acids. The trim removed 4 bases at V and 8 bases at J, leaving 17 bases unmatched. CDR3: CASSRTAGPTSGRSDEQFF. The CDR3 nucleotides read TGCGCCAGCAGCCGGACGGCCGGCCCGACTAGCGGGAGGTCGGATGAGCAGTTCTTC.

This chain links TRBV15 with TRBJ2-2; D remains unclear. V was pared by 1 base and J by 5 bases, with 8 bases between. The CDR3 loop spans 14 amino acids. The germline V gene encodes CDR1 LNHNV and CDR2 YYDKDF (reference sequence). The CDR3 nucleotides are TGTGCCACCAGCAGAGGGTCGACTACCGGGGAGCTGTTTTTT. Translation: CATSRGSTTGELFF.